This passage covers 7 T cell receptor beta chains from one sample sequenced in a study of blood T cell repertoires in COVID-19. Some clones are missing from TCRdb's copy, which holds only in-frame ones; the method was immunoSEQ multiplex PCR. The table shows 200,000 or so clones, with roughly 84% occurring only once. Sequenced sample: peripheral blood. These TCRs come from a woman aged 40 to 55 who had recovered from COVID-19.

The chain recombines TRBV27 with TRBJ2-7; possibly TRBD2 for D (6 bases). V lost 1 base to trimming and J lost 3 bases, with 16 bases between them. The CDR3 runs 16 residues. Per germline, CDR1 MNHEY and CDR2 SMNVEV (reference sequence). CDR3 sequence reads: CASSLFTAGTRYEQYF. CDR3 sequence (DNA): TGTGCCAGCAGTTTATTTACCGCGGGAACTCGCTACGAGCAGTACTTC.

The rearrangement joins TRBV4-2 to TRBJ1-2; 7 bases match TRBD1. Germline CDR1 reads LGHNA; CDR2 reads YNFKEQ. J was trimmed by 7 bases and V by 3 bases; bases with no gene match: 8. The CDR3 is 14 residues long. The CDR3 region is CASSQIDRDGGYTF. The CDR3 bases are TGTGCCAGCAGCCAGATAGACAGGGACGGTGGCTACACCTTC.

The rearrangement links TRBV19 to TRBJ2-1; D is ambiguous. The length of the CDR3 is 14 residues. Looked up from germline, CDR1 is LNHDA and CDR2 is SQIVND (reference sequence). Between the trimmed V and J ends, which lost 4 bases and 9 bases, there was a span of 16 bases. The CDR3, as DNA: TGTGCCAGTAGTACCGTATCTAGATATAGTGAGCAGTTCTTC. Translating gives CASSTVSRYSEQFF.

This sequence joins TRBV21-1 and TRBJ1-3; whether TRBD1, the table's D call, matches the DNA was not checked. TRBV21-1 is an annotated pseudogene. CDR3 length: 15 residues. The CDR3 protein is CASSGPPGQGNTIYF. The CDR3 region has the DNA TGTGCCAGCAGCGGGCCCCCGGGACAGGGAAACACCATATATTTT.

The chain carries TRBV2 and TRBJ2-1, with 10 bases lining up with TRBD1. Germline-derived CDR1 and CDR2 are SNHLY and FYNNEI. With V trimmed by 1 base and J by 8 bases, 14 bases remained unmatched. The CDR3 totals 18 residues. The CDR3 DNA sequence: TGTGCCAGCAGTGAAGGACGTGGGGGGGACAGGGGACTCGATGAGCAGTTCTTC. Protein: CASSEGRGGDRGLDEQFF.

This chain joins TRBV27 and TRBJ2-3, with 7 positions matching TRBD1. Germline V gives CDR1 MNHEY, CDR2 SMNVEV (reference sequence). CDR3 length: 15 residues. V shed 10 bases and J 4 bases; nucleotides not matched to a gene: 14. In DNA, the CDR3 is TGTGCCACCTCGCCGATACAGGGGAGAGCAGATACGCAGTATTTT. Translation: CATSPIQGRADTQYF.

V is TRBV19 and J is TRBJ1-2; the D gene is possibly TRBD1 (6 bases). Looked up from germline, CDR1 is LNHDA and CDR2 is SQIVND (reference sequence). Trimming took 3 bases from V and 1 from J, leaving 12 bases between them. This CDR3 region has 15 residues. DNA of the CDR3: TGTGCCAGTAGTATTCTCCGGACAGTTAACTATGGCTACACCTTC. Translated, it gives CASSILRTVNYGYTF.